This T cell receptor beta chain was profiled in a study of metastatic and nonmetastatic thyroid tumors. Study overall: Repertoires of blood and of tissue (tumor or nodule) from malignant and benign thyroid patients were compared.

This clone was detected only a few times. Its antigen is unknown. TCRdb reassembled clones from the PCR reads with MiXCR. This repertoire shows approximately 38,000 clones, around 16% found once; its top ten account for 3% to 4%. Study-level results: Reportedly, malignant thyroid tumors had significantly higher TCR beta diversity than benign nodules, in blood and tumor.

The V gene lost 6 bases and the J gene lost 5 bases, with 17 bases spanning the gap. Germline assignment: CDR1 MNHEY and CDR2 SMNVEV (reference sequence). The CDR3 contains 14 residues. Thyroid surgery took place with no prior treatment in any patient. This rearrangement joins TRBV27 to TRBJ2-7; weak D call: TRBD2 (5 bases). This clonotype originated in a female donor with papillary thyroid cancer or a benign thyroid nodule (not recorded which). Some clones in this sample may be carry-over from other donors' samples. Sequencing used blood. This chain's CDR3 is CASSFGGPSHEQYF. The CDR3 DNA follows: TGTGCCAGCAGCTTTGGAGGACCGTCCCACGAGCAGTACTTC.